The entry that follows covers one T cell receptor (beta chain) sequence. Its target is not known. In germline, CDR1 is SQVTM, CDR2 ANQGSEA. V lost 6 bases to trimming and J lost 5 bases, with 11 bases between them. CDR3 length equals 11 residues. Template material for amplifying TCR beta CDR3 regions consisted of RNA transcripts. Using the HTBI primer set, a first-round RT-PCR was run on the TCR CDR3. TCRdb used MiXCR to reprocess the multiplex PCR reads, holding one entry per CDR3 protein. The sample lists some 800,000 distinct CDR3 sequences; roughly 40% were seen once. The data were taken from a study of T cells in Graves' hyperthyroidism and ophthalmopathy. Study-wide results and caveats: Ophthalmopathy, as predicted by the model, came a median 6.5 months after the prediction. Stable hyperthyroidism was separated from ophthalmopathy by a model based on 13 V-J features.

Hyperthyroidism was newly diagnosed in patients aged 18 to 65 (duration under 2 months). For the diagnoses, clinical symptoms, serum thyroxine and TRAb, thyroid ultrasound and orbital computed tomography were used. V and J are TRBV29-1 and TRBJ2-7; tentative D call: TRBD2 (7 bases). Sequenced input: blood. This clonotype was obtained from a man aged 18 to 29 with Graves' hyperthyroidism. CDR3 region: CSVQGTNEQYF. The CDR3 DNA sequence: TGCAGCGTGCAGGGGACTAACGAGCAGTACTTC.